This TCR beta chain stems from a study of graft-versus-host responses after intestinal transplantation. The assay was immunoSEQ multiplex PCR, and TCRdb's table has in-frame clones only and misses some. The repertoire consists of 30,000 to 40,000 clones, with approximately 93% occurring once and the leading ten covering 20% to 25%. This CDR3 has 16 residues. Between the trimmed V and J ends, which lost 3 bases and 2 bases, there was a span of 13 bases. Germline loops: CDR1 SGHVS, CDR2 FQNEAQ. Details on this clone: The target antigen is unknown.

This clonotype originated in a human donor who was the organ donor for an intestinal transplant. The chain links TRBV7-8 to TRBJ2-2, with unresolved D. Sequencing used unstimulated CD8+ T cells sorted from spleen or lymph node cells, obtained before transplant. This CDR3 reads CASSFSGTLNTGELFF. Here the CDR3 DNA reads TGTGCCAGCAGCTTTTCTGGTACCTTAAACACCGGGGAGCTGTTTTTT.